This T cell receptor (beta chain) was recovered during a study of early T cells in non-severe SARS-CoV-2 infection. Study-level background: Sequencing of unsorted whole blood was done on bulk RNA, leaving chains unpaired.

By proportion, this clonotype is medium-sized. The target antigen is unknown. CDR3 size: 14 residues. The ends lost 8 bases at V and 5 bases at J; junction bases unmatched: 10. Germline assignment: CDR1 SNHLY and CDR2 FYNNEI. From the 5' RACE reads, TCRdb called clonotypes with MiXCR, one entry per CDR3 protein. The data show 60,000 or so distinct CDR3 sequences, approximately 10% seen once. Study-wide results and limits: Matching against VDJdb likely underestimated virus-specific expansions, favoring anti-spike CD8.

This clonotype was obtained from an adult who was a healthcare worker with PCR-confirmed SARS-CoV-2 infection or an uninfected control (not recorded which). The chain joins TRBV2 to TRBJ2-5; 8 nucleotides align to TRBD2. The material sequenced was whole blood. CDR3 coding DNA: TGTGCCAGCGAGCGGGGGACCCTTACCGAGACCCAGTACTTC. It specifies CASERGTLTETQYF. The variable domain in full, completed from reference TRBV2 and TRBJ2-5, reads EPEVTQTPSHQVTQMGQEVILRCVPISNHLYFYWYRQILGQKVEFLVSFYNNEISEKSEIFDDQFSVERPDGSNFTLKIRSTKLEDSAMYFCASERGTLTETQYFGPGTRLLVL.